This T cell receptor beta chain originates from a study of cytomegalovirus exposure and HLA in healthy donors. In the case of this clone: Its antigen is unidentified.

Whole-study findings and limits: As confirmed in vitro, three CMV-associated chains were specific for CMV antigens. TCR beta sequences reportedly predicted most subjects' HLA-A and HLA-B alleles accurately. In a later analysis, HLA-associated TCR beta chains were more clonally expanded than equally common others. V segments that were indistinguishable, TRBV6-2 and TRBV6-3 among them, were omitted from analysis.

The CDR3 extends over 15 amino acids. Germline assignment: CDR1 LNHDA and CDR2 SQIVND (reference sequence). V was clipped by 7 bases and J by 0 bases, with 15 bases between them. With 60 Vbeta and 13 Jbeta primers, the PCR was carried out. Produced via immunoSEQ multiplex PCR; TCRdb's table is partial and in-frame only. Of 150,000 to 200,000 clones in the sample, roughly 73% were seen once. Sequencing was done on a sample of PBMCs. This chain joins TRBV19 and TRBJ1-1, with a tentative D call TRBD1 (6 bases). This receptor was obtained from a woman in her twenties or thirties in good health and CMV-seronegative. The CDR3, as DNA: TGTGCCAGTAAGGGCGGAGGACAGCTGAACACTGAAGCTTTCTTT. It translates to CASKGGGQLNTEAFF.